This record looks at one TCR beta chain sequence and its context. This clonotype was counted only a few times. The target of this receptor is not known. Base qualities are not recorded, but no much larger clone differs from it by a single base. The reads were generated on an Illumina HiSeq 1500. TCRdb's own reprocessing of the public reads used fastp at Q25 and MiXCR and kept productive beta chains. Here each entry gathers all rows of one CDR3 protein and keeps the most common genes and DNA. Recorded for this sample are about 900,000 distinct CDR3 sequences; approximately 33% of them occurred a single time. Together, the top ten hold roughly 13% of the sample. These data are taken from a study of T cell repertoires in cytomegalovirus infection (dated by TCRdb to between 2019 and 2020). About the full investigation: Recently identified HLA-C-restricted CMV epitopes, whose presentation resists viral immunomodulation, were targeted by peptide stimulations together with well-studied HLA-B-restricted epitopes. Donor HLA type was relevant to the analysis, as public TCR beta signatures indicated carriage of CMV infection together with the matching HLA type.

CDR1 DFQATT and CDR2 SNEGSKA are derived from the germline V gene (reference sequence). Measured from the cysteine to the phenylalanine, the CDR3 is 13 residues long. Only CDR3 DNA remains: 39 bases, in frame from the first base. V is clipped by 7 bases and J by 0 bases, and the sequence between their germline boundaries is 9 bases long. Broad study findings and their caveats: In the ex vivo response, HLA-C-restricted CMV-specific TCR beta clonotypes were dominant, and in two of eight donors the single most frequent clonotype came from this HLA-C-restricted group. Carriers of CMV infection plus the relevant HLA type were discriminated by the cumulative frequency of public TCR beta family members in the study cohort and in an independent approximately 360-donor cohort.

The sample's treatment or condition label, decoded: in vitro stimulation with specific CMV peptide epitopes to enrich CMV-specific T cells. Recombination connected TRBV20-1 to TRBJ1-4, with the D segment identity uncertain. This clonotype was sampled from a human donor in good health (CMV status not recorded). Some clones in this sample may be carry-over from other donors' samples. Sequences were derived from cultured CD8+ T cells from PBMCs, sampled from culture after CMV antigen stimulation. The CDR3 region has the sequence CSVPVATNEKLFF. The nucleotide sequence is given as TGCAGTGTCCCAGTTGCAACTAATGAAAAACTGTTTTTT.